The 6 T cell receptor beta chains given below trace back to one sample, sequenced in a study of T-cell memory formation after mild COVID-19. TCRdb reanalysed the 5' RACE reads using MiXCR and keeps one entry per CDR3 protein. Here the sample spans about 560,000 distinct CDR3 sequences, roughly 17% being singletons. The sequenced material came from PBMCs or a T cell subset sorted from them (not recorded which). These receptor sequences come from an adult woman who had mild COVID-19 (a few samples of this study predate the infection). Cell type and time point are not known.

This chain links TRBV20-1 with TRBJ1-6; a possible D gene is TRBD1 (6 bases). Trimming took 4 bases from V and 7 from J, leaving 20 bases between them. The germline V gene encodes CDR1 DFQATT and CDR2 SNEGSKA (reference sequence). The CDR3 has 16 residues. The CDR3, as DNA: TGCAGTGCTACGAGACGGGGGGCAACTGGGAATTCACCCCTCCACTTT. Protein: CSATRRGATGNSPLHF.

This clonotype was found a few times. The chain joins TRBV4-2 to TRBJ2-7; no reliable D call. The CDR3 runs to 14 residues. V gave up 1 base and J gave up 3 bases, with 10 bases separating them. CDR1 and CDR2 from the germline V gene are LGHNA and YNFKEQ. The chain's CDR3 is CASSQANWGYEQYF. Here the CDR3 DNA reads TGTGCCAGCAGCCAAGCAAATTGGGGCTACGAGCAGTACTTC.

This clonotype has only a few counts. CDR3 sequence: CASSFGQDLGEQYF. In nucleotides, the CDR3 is TGTGCCAGCAGCTTCGGACAGGACCTGGGTGAGCAGTACTTC. This sequence joins TRBV5-5 and TRBJ2-7, with 7 bases lining up with TRBD1. V lost 2 bases to trimming and J lost 7 bases; unmatched junction nucleotides: 9. Germline lookup yields CDR1 SGHKS and CDR2 YYEKEE (reference sequence). The CDR3 length is 14 residues.

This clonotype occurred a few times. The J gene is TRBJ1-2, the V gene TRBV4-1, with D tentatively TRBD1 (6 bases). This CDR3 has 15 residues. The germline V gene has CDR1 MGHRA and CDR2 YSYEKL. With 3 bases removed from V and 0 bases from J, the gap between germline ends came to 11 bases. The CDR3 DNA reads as TGCGCCAGCAGCCAGTGGGACACAGCTAACTATGGCTACACCTTC. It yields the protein CASSQWDTANYGYTF.

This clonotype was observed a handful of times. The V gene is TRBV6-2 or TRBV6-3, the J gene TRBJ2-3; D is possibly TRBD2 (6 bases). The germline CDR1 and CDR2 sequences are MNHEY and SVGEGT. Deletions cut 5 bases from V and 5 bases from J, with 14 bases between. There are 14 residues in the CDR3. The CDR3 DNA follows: TGTGCCAGCAGTCGGTGGGAGGCGAAAGATACGCAGTATTTT. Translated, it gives CASSRWEAKDTQYF.

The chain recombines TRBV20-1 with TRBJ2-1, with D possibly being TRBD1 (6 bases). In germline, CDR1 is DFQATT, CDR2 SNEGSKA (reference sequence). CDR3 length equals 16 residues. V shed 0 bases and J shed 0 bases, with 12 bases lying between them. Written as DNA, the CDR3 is TGCAGTGCTAGAGATCCAGACAGGCGCTCCTACAATGAGCAGTTCTTC. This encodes CSARDPDRRSYNEQFF.